The sequence of this T cell receptor beta chain was determined in a study of T-cell reconstitution after alpha-beta-depleted transplantation in children. The CDR3 is 15 amino acids. Trimming stripped 6 bases from V and 1 base from J, with 15 bases between. TCRbeta library construction was performed incorporating unique molecular identifiers. TCRdb independently ran MiXCR on the PCR reads; one entry per CDR3 protein. The data contain approximately 520,000 distinct CDR3 sequences, approximately 32% of them singletons. The clonotype originates from a human donor who donated a stem cell graft to a child with aplastic anemia. The rearrangement uses TRBV12-3 or TRBV12-4 and TRBJ1-1; D unclear. Here the sequenced sample was PBMCs from the stem cell graft donor, taken from the stem cell graft. CDR3 loop: CASSPAEGGNTEAFF. Written as DNA, the CDR3 is TGTGCCAGCAGCCCGGCCGAGGGAGGGAACACTGAAGCTTTCTTT.